This T cell receptor beta chain originates from a study of cytomegalovirus exposure and HLA in healthy donors (dated by TCRdb to between 2016 and 2019). As for the study more broadly: According to an earlier analysis of a few hundred of the donors, about 170 million T cells yielded 90 million to 140 million unique TCR beta sequences and roughly 280 Gb of sequence data. Roughly 300 gigabases of sequencing data and some 85 million unique TCR sequences were included in an early release covering about 700 HLA-typed donors. Of the roughly 400 genotyped donors, roughly 80% fell in the genetic ancestry cluster associated with self-reported Caucasian donors. The study was designed to test whether signatures of past pathogen exposure could be identified by cataloging public T cell receptors. The study profiled the T cell repertoires of under 850 subjects by immunosequencing and related them to cytomegalovirus serostatus. Along with the approximately 600-subject first cohort, a separate validation cohort of over a hundred different subjects was used. To predict cytomegalovirus infection status, the study brought together high-throughput TCR immunosequencing, statistical association of individual TCRs with disease status, and machine learning. To study patterns of TCR occurrence, a later analysis re-analyzed previously published TCR beta repertoires from 666 donors and added high-resolution HLA genotyping. Rather than using new phenotypic data, the later analysis identified candidate immune exposures from TCR beta sequences and from how often those sequences occurred across donors. In an earlier analysis of roughly 600 of the donors, high-throughput TCR beta sequencing was used to judge whether each TCR beta V gene segment behaved as functional or pseudogenic. Alongside the repertoire data, information on donor age, sex, ethnicity and CMV serostatus was compiled. Genome-wide SNP genotypes for about 65% of the 666 donors were used in a later genetic analysis, which treated that subset as a discovery cohort. Every discovery cohort repertoire had been produced on one sequencing platform. Class I and class II HLA loci were covered by the typing at four-digit resolution. Typing coverage varied by locus: roughly 629-630 donors for A, B, C, DRB1 and DQB1; some 520 for DQA1; about 600 for DPA1; around 490 for DPB1. Because of strong linkage in the cohort, roughly five DR-DQ haplotypes were treated as single units for association and clustering. Among over 350 genotyped donors of the cohort, an average of approximately 250,000 unique TCR beta nucleotide sequences were sequenced per donor, around 20% of them non-productive. Overall results and qualifications from the work: A later analysis found that HLA-associated TCR beta chains were more clonally expanded and had lower generation probabilities than equally common non-associated chains. Because some donors lacked HLA typing at each locus, the association tests relied only on the typed subset. Roughly 15 rarely observed V segments, including chromosome 9 orphons, were excluded from the earlier analysis of 550 to 700 of the donors because counts were too low. At a false discovery rate of 0.05, a later analysis linked 15,000 to 20,000 TCR beta sequences to specific HLA alleles. Because the 87-base-pair reads could not distinguish some IMGT-functional V segments, including TRBV6-2 and TRBV6-3, those segments were excluded. The study gave a list of some 150 TCR beta chains associated with cytomegalovirus. In a later analysis, TCR association rates were found to vary across HLA loci, with the most associated TCRs seen for DRB1 alleles and the fewest for HLA-C alleles. A group of highly shared sequence variants was considered likely to be a technical artifact of the sequencing pipeline. In a later analysis, several top co-occurrence clusters were reported to appear linked to parvovirus B19, influenza, CMV and Epstein-Barr virus. According to a later analysis, most CMV-associated TCR beta chains appeared to be HLA-restricted, and the HLA associations seemed to be driven largely by CMV exposure. According to the authors, the approach could potentially be generalized to other disease states and immunological phenotypes. V-gene and J-gene trimming of TCR beta chains was associated with a missense DCLRE1C variant in a later genetic analysis, and the association was replicated in an independent cohort. In both the original and validation cohorts, the classifier was reported to diagnose cytomegalovirus status with high specificity and sensitivity. This cohort had only TCR beta chains sequenced, and the lack of alpha or paired-chain data limited which features could be detected. Most TCR sequences were observed very rarely across donors, whereas some public TCRs were present in many individuals. Roughly uniform sequencing depth across donors was assumed in presence/absence analyses, although this assumption may not hold. A further reported finding was that TCR beta sequences accurately predicted the HLA-A and HLA-B alleles for most subjects in the first cohort. In vitro tests confirmed that a few of the cytomegalovirus-associated TCR beta chains recognize cytomegalovirus antigens. In a later genetic analysis, fewer N-insertions in productive TCRs were reported among donors in an Asian-associated ancestry cluster than the 666-donor mean. Strong co-occurrence of HLA alleles, especially DR and DQ, made assigning TCR associations to individual alleles difficult. Broadly in line with IMGT annotations, most TCR beta V segments showed up in productive rearrangements about 87% or about 30% of the time in an earlier analysis of 450 to 750 of the donors. Linkage disequilibrium might explain the correlated functional status among segregating V segments, but an unknown experimental factor could not be ruled out. Immune exposure information for the cohort was limited to CMV serostatus.

Note on this clone: Its antigen is not yet known. Base qualities are not recorded, but no much larger clone differs from it by a single base.

The cohort consisted of 650 to 700 healthy bone marrow donors. All cohort members were sampled while nominally healthy, although unrecorded immune exposures were likely present. The donor was CMV seronegative and was included in the group of over 300 seronegative cohort members. Each donor provided a peripheral blood sample, and peripheral blood mononuclear cells were used for TCR beta sequencing. The Qiagen DNeasy Blood Extraction Kit was used to extract genomic DNA from the blood cell samples. Germline trimming: 2 bases from V, 7 bases from J; junction bases outside gene matches: 3. For CDR1 and CDR2, the germline V gene (reference sequence) lists SEHNR and FQNEAQ. The CDR3 starts with the cysteine, ends with the phenylalanine, and has 15 residues. The only DNA kept is the CDR3, 45 bases in frame from the first base. Receptor libraries were prepared by the immunoSEQ multiplex PCR assay. A mixture of 60 forward primers for TCR Vbeta segments and 13 reverse primers for TCR Jbeta segments was used in the multiplex PCR. The CDR3 region of rearranged TCR beta genes was amplified from genomic DNA with a multiplex PCR assay. The Illumina HiSeq System was used to sequence the amplified TCR beta libraries as 87-base-pair reads. The paper's data handling went like this. Across the 600 to 700 repertoires, a later analysis counted 75 million to 90 million unique TCR beta chains, approximately 10 million of which were shared by at least two donors. Raw reads were error-corrected and collapsed into unique sequences with a nearest-neighbor algorithm that merged closely related sequences to remove PCR and sequencing errors. To assign V, D and J gene segments, CDR3 sequences were aligned to IMGT reference sequences. For a sequence to be retained, at least a six-nucleotide match to both a V gene segment and a J gene segment was required. Rearrangements were classified as productive when the CDR3 lacked stop codons and remained in frame with V and J, and all other rearrangements were classified as non-productive. Following IMGT convention, CDR3 was defined as the stretch from the second conserved V-encoded cysteine to the conserved J-encoded phenylalanine. The earlier analysis of 550 to 650 of the donors excluded any sequence lacking an unambiguous match to a single V gene segment. In an earlier analysis of a few hundred of the donors, a V segment was called functional when productive rearrangements were above 56.7%, and segregating when the standard deviation between donors exceeded 5%. To diagnose cytomegalovirus status from the catalog of TCR beta chain sequences, a statistical classification framework was built. V and J gene assignment, in a later analysis, came from comparing TCR nucleotide sequences with IMGT/GENE-DB human TR gene sequences. Using the TCRdist pipeline, a later analysis assigned CDR3 sequences along with most-parsimonious VDJ recombination scenarios. In a later analysis, each TCR beta chain was defined by its CDR3 amino acid sequence together with its V-gene family, and reads without a unique V-gene family were excluded. A later analysis removed 592 highly shared, low-generation-probability nucleotide sequences to deal with suspected cross-contamination and a sequencing artifact. In a later analysis, a clonal expansion index for each public chain was calculated from normalized within-repertoire ranks of inferred template counts. In a later analysis, generation probabilities were computed with a VDJ recombination model fitted to out-of-frame rearrangements, and the resulting probabilities were checked against IGoR. In a later analysis, hypergeometric tests were used to score TCR-TCR, TCR-HLA and TCR-CMV co-occurrence, with a repertoire-size bias correction applied to TCR pairs. To estimate false discovery rates, a later analysis permuted the HLA or CMV assignments 20 times. A later analysis grouped co-occurring TCRs with DBSCAN, adding TCRdist sequence similarity when clustering within HLA-allele-positive subsets. Co-occurrence clustering excluded repertoires with fewer than 30,000 or more than 120,000 public chains, plus five with anomalous nucleotide sharing. TCRdb stores this immuneACCESS table with in-frame sequences only. Part of the clones is absent; in the studies checked, under half of the shortfall reflects unresolved V genes, and no reason is known for the rest. Clone size and V and J calls were adopted from that table, with D and trimming inferred from the DNA. The sample includes more than 85,000 clones, with under 85% observed a single time. Around 2.1% of the sample is taken by the ten largest.

Recombination joined TRBV7-9 with TRBJ2-1; TRBD2 lines up with 12 middle nucleotides. The sequencing sample was made of PBMCs. The clonotype comes from a boy aged 5-17 years in good health and CMV-seronegative. The CDR3 is CASSLTGTSGNEQFF. Read as DNA, the sequence is TGTGCCAGCAGCTTAACTGGGACTAGCGGGAATGAGCAGTTCTTC.